This TCR beta chain was recorded in a study of cytomegalovirus exposure and HLA in healthy donors. General study results and limits: It is likely that the observed cluster of highly shared sequence variants was a sequencing artifact.

CDR1 SEHNR and CDR2 FQNEAQ come from the germline V gene (reference sequence). The CDR3 spans 12 residues. The PCR was carried out with 60 Vbeta primers and 13 Jbeta primers. TCRdb's table, derived via immunoSEQ multiplex PCR, lists solely in-frame clones and lacks some. The sample carries approximately 140,000 clones, under 90% recorded once. For this clone: Its target is not known. One junction end does not reproduce the germline sequence, and a read error may be involved.

Material for sequencing was PBMCs. The receptor was isolated from a woman between 40 and 50 years old in good health and CMV-seronegative. The J gene is TRBJ1-1, the V gene TRBV7-9; D gene unclear. The CDR3 sequence: CSSSPPGTEAFF. The CDR3, as DNA: TGTTCCAGCAGCCCCCCGGGCACTGAAGCTTTCTTT.